The 2 T cell receptor beta chains below come from one sample, sequenced in a study of identical twins. TCRdb itself ran the 5' RACE reads through MiXCR, one entry per CDR3 protein. The repertoire holds over 550,000 distinct CDR3 sequences, with under 8.5% as singletons. The same sample was also used in a study of yellow fever vaccine responses in identical twins.

What was sequenced was PBMCs. These receptors came from a woman aged 18-29 years in good health.

This clonotype was counted many times. This rearrangement joins TRBV18 to TRBJ1-2; possibly TRBD1 for D (6 bases). The germline V and J ends were trimmed by 4 bases and 1 base, with 13 bases remaining between them. CDR1 and CDR2 (germline): KGHSH, LQKENI. The CDR3 extends over 15 amino acids. The CDR3 sequence: CASSHNPGHNYGYTF. The CDR3 nucleotides read TGTGCCAGCTCACATAACCCGGGACATAACTATGGCTACACCTTC.

The chain has TRBV5-1 and TRBJ2-1, with TRBD1 identical over 7 bases. Germline loops: CDR1 SGHRS, CDR2 YFSETQ. This CDR3 has 16 residues. With 0 bases clipped from V and 8 bases from J, the junction kept 11 bases outside the gene matches. DNA for the CDR3: TGCGCCAGCAGCTTGGCCACAGGGGTCGTGGGCGATGAGCAGTTCTTC. Its translation is CASSLATGVVGDEQFF.